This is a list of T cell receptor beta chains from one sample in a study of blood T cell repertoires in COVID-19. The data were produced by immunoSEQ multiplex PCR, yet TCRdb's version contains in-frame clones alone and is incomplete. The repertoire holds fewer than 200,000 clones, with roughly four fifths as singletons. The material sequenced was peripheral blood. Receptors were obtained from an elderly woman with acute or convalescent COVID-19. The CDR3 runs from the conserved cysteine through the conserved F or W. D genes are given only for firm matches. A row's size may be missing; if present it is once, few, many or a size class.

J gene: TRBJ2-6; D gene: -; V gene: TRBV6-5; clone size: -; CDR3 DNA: TGTGCCAGCACACATCTTGGGGCCAACGTCCTGACTTTC; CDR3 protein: CASTHLGANVLTF
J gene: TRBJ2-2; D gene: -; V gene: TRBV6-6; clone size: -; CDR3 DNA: TGTGCCAGCACTCGGACAGATACCGGGGAGCTGTTTTTT; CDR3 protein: CASTRTDTGELFF
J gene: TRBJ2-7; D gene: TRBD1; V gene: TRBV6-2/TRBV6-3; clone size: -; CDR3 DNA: TGTGCCAGCAGCCGGGACAGCTACTACGAGCAGTACTTC; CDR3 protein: CASSRDSYYEQYF
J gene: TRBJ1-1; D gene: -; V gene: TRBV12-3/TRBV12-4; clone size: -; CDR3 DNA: TGTGCCAGCAGTACCGGACAAGTCACTGAAGCTTTCTTT; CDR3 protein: CASSTGQVTEAFF
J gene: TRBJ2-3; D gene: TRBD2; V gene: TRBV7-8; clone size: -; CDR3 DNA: TGTGCCAGCAGGTCCGGGACTAGCGGACGCACAGATACGCAGTATTTT; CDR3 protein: CASRSGTSGRTDTQYF
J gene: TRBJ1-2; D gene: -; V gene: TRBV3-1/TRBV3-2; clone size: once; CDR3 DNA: TGTGCCAGCAGCCAAGTATGGGCAGGGAATGGCTACACCTTC; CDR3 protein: CASSQVWAGNGYTF
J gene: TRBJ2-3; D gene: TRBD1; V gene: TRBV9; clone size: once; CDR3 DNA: TGTGCCAGCAGCGTAGATGGGACAGGGACAGATACGCAGTATTTT; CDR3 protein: CASSVDGTGTDTQYF
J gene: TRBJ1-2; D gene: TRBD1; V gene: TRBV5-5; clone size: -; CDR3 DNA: TGTGCCAGCAGTCCGCAGGGGGCGCCGGCTGGCTACACCTTC; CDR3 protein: CASSPQGAPAGYTF
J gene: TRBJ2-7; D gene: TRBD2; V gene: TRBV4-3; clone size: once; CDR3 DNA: TGCGCCAGCAGCCAAGAATGGGGACTAGCGGACTCCTACGAGCAGTACTTC; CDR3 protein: CASSQEWGLADSYEQYF
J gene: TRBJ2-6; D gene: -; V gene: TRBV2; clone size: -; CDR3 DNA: TGTGCCAGCGGGTCGGCAGCGTCTGGGGCCAACGTCCTGACTTTC; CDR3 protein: CASGSAASGANVLTF
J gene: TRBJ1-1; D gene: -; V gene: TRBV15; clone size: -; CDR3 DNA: TGTGCCACTCATAGGGGCAGGGCTCCGAACACTGAAGCTTTCTTT; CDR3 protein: CATHRGRAPNTEAFF
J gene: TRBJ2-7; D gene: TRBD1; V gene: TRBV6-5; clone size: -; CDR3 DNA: TGTGCCAGCAGACAGGGGCTATTTTCCTACGAGCAGTACTTC; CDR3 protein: CASRQGLFSYEQYF
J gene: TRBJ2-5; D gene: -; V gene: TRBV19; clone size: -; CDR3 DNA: TGTGCCAGCAAGAGCGCCGAAGATTGGGAGACCCAGTACTTC; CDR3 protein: CASKSAEDWETQYF
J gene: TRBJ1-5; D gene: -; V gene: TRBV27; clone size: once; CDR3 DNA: TGTGCCAGCAGTCTCACAGGGTCCGGGAGCAATCAGCCCCAGCATTTT; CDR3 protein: CASSLTGSGSNQPQHF
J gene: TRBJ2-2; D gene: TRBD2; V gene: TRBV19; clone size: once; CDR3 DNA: TGTGCCAGTAGTATTACGGCGGGAGGGCCAACCGGGGAGCTGTTTTTT; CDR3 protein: CASSITAGGPTGELFF
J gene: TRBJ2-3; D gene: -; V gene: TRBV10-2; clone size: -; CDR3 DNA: TGCGCCAGCAGTGACGAGGCTGTGGATACGCAGTATTTT; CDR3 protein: CASSDEAVDTQYF
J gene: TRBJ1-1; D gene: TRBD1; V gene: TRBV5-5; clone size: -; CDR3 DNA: TGTGCCAGCAGCACCGCGGACAGGGGAGGCACTGAAGCTTTCTTT; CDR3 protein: CASSTADRGGTEAFF
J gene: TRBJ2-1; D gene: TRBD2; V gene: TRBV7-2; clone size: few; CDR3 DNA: TGTGCCAGCAGCGCGGGGAGGGCCTATGAGCAGTTCTTC; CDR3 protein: CASSAGRAYEQFF
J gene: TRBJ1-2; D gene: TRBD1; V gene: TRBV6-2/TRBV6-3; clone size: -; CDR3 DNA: TGTGCCAGCAGTTCGCAACGTTCAGGGGGCGGTGGCTACACCTTC; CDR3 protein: CASSSQRSGGGGYTF
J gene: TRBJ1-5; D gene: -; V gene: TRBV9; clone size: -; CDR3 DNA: TGTGCCAGCAGCGCTTCGGGGGGCTTTCAGCCCCAGCATTTT; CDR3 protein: CASSASGGFQPQHF
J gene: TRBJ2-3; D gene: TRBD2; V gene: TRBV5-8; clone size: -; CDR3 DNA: TGTGCCAGCAGCTTTGGACTAGCGCGCAGCACAGATACGCAGTATTTT; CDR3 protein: CASSFGLARSTDTQYF
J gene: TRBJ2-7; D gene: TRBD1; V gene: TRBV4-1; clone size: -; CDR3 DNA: TGCGCCAGCAGCCGGACAGGTCTCTCCTACGAGCAGTACTTC; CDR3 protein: CASSRTGLSYEQYF
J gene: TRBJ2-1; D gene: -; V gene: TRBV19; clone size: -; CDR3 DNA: TGTGCCAGTAGTATTTTGCGGAGCTCCTACAATGAGCAGTTCTTC; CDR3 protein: CASSILRSSYNEQFF
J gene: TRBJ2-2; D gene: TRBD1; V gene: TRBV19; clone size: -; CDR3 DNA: TGTGCCAGTGGACAGGGGGCTTTCCGGGAGCTGTTTTTT; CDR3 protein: CASGQGAFRELFF
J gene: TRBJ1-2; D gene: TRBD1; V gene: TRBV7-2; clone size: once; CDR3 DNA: TGTGCCAGTTTTCAGACCGGGACAGGGATCTATGGCTACACCTTC; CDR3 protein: CASFQTGTGIYGYTF
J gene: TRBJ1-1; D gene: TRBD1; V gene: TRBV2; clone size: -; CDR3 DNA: TGTGCCAGCACCACGGACAGGGTTTCGAACACTGAAGCTTTCTTT; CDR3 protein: CASTTDRVSNTEAFF
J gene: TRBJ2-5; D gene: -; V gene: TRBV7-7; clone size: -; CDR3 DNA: TGTGCCAGCAGCTTAGGAACACACCAAGAGACCCAGTACTTC; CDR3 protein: CASSLGTHQETQYF
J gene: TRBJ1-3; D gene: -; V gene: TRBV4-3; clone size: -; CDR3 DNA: TGCGCCAGCAGCCAAGATTTCGGGGTTGGAAACACCATATATTTT; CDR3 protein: CASSQDFGVGNTIYF
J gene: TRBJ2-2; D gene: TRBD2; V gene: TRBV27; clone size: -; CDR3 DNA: TGTGCCAGCAGTTTCGGGACTAGTTTTTTCGTCGGGGAGCTGTTTTTT; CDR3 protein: CASSFGTSFFVGELFF